The clone carrying this TCR beta chain was found a few times. Antigen: not known. The entry originates in a study of cytomegalovirus exposure and HLA in healthy donors. Study summary: A later analysis reported the same platform for the 90 to 150 validation repertoires and the 666 first-cohort repertoires. General observations from the study: Most TCR sequences proved rare, with some public TCRs found in many donors. In the approximately 130 validation repertoires, approximately 94% of cluster scores exceeded 0, per a later analysis. It was 150 or so TCR beta chains that were listed as cytomegalovirus-associated.

The repertoire was sequenced with immunoSEQ multiplex PCR; TCRdb's copy has only in-frame clones and lacks some. The sample lists about 190,000 clones; roughly 86% were seen once. The CDR3 extends over 10 amino acids. V was trimmed by 4 bases and J by 7 bases, leaving 4 bases between them. CDR1 is SNHLY and CDR2 is FYNNEI in the germline V gene. V is TRBV2 and J is TRBJ1-2, with D unresolved. The material sequenced was PBMCs. The origin of this receptor is a woman under 30 in good health and CMV-seronegative. The CDR3 DNA sequence: TGTGCCAGCAGTGTCGGTGGCTACACCTTC. Protein product: CASSVGGYTF.